This T cell receptor beta chain is from a study of immune evolution from preneoplasia to lung adenocarcinoma. Trimming removed 5 bases at V and 0 bases at J, with 14 bases between. This CDR3 has 16 residues. CDR1 is LNHNV and CDR2 is YYDKDF in the germline V gene (reference sequence). Repertoires were generated with immunoSEQ multiplex PCR, while TCRdb's copy carries only in-frame clones and drops some. The sample contains tens of thousands of clones, around 80% of which appear only once. Overall study results and limits: From normal lung to invasive adenocarcinoma, top clone frequencies appeared to decrease.

After pathologic assessment, macro-dissection selected premalignant or tumor cells for extraction. Remarks on this clone: Its specificity is not known.

This sequence was found in a person in their sixties with lung adenocarcinoma. This chain links TRBV15 with TRBJ2-4; D gene ambiguous. The specimen sequenced was FFPE invasive lung adenocarcinoma tissue. The CDR3 is CATSDPIGVAKNIQYF. The CDR3 nucleotides are TGTGCCACCAGCGACCCCATTGGGGTAGCCAAAAACATTCAGTACTTC.